These 25 T cell receptor beta chains share one sample of origin, sequenced in a study of blood T cell repertoires in COVID-19. The protocol was immunoSEQ multiplex PCR, while the TCRdb copy is restricted to in-frame clones and leaves out a portion. The sample has 120,000 or so clones; about 70% are singletons. The specimen was peripheral blood. The receptors derive from a man in his sixties with acute or convalescent COVID-19.

This clone was observed a handful of times. The chain couples TRBV6-5 to TRBJ1-6, with D uncertain. Germline loops: CDR1 MNHEY, CDR2 SVGAGI. This CDR3 comprises 15 residues. V was shortened by 0 bases and J by 4 bases, with 7 bases between the two germline ends. The CDR3 nucleotides read TGTGCCAGCAGTTACTCGCGTGGTTATAATTCACCCCTCCACTTT. Residues: CASSYSRGYNSPLHF.

The CDR3 sequence is CASSLRGAQGSYNEQFF. In DNA, the CDR3 is TGCGCCAGCAGCTTGCGGGGGGCCCAGGGGTCATACAATGAGCAGTTCTTC. This chain links TRBV5-1 with TRBJ2-1, with D possibly matching TRBD2 (7 bases). Trimming cost V 1 base and J 4 bases, with 18 bases left between them. From germline, CDR1 is SGHRS and CDR2 YFSETQ. The length of the CDR3 is 17 residues.

The chain carries TRBV9 and TRBJ2-5; perhaps TRBD1 as D (6 bases). This CDR3 region has 14 residues. V lost 0 bases to trimming and J lost 4 bases, with 10 bases between them. CDR1 and CDR2 (germline): SGDLS, YYNGEE. The CDR3 DNA sequence: TGTGCCAGCAGCGTAGATGTAGGGGGAGAGACCCAGTACTTC. Its protein product is CASSVDVGGETQYF.

This rearrangement joins TRBV27 to TRBJ1-1; D is ambiguous. The CDR3 covers 17 residues. With 4 bases removed from V and 11 bases from J, the gap between germline ends came to 29 bases. The germline CDR1 and CDR2 sequences are MNHEY and SMNVEV (reference sequence). In nucleotides, the CDR3 is TGTGCCAGCAGTTCGACACACTCAGGTGAATCCCTCACCACGGCTTTCTTT. It is translated as CASSSTHSGESLTTAFF.

The chain joins TRBV15 to TRBJ2-7; possible D gene TRBD1, 6 bases. Germline assignment: CDR1 LNHNV and CDR2 YYDKDF (reference sequence). The CDR3 is 14 residues long. V lost 0 bases, J lost 2 bases, and 8 bases lay in between. The chain's CDR3 is CATSRDQGTYEQYF. Written as DNA, the CDR3 is TGTGCCACCAGCAGAGATCAGGGGACCTACGAGCAGTACTTC.

A single count supports this clone. The V call is TRBV6-5, the J call TRBJ1-2; D gene unclear. Trimming cost V 2 bases and J 1 base, with 11 bases left between them. From germline, CDR1 is MNHEY and CDR2 SVGAGI. CDR3 length equals 15 residues. For the CDR3, the DNA is TGTGCCAGCAGTTACCGGAAAGGAGTTAACTATGGCTACACCTTC. Translation: CASSYRKGVNYGYTF.

This rearrangement joins TRBV2 to TRBJ1-5; D unclear. Germline CDR1 and CDR2: SNHLY and FYNNEI. The CDR3 sequence is 12 residues long. V was shortened by 3 bases and J by 4 bases, with 4 bases between the two germline ends. The CDR3 loop is CASSDENQPQHF. The CDR3 nucleotides read TGTGCCAGCAGTGACGAGAATCAGCCCCAGCATTTT.

The chain links TRBV30 to TRBJ2-7; 7 bases fit TRBD1. V dropped 0 bases and J dropped 5; count of bases not matched to a gene: 4. Per the germline V gene, CDR1 is GTSNPN and CDR2 is SVGIG (reference sequence). This CDR3 comprises 13 residues. The CDR3 region has the DNA TGTGCCTGGAGTGTGGCACAGGGGAACGAGCAGTACTTC. It codes for CAWSVAQGNEQYF.

This rearrangement joins TRBV11-2 to TRBJ1-2, with 8 bases aligning to TRBD1. The V segment lost 5 bases and the J segment 4 bases; nucleotides outside the gene matches: 9. CDR3 length: 15 residues. In germline, CDR1 is SGHAT, CDR2 FQNNGV. Here the CDR3 reads CASSPGTGGAYGYTF. The CDR3 nucleotides read TGTGCCAGCAGCCCCGGAACAGGGGGGGCCTATGGCTACACCTTC.

This clone was picked up one time. V usage is TRBV7-2 and J usage is TRBJ2-7; TRBD2 matches 16 bases. The CDR3 has 17 residues. Germline V gene lookup returns CDR1 SGHTA and CDR2 FQGNSA. V lost 5 bases, J lost 10 bases, and 14 bases stayed unmatched. The CDR3 here is CASSPGTSGGAFSSQYF. The CDR3 DNA reads as TGTGCCAGCAGCCCGGGGACTAGCGGGGGGGCTTTTTCCAGTCAGTACTTC.

The V gene is TRBV3-1 (or the pseudogene TRBV3-2), the J gene TRBJ2-7; a weak D match, TRBD1 (5 bases). Trimming stripped 2 bases from V and 7 bases from J, with 9 bases between. The CDR3 runs to 12 residues. In germline, CDR1 is LGHDT, CDR2 YNNKEL (reference sequence). CDR3 sequence reads: CASSQFRDEQYF. In DNA form, the CDR3 reads TGTGCCAGCAGCCAATTCAGGGATGAGCAGTACTTC.

The rearrangement uses TRBV7-8 and TRBJ1-1, with 8 positions matching TRBD1. V dropped 5 bases and J dropped 10; count of bases not matched to a gene: 6. Germline-derived CDR1 and CDR2 are SGHVS and FQNEAQ. There are 12 residues in the CDR3. CDR3 residues: CASSLRTGRAFF. The DNA for the CDR3 is TGTGCCAGCAGCCTTAGGACAGGGCGAGCTTTCTTT.

The chain uses TRBV11-2 and TRBJ2-5; D possibly corresponds to TRBD2 (5 bases). CDR3 size: 16 residues. Trimming removed 5 bases at V and 5 bases at J, with 21 bases between. The germline CDR1 and CDR2 sequences are SGHAT and FQNNGV. In nucleotides, the CDR3 is TGTGCCAGCAGCCAGACGGCCTATACGCGGGTGGAGACCCAGTACTTC. Encoded protein: CASSQTAYTRVETQYF.

This clone was seen a single time. This sequence joins TRBV27 and TRBJ2-5; D may be TRBD2 (6 bases). Germline CDR1 and CDR2: MNHEY and SMNVEV (reference sequence). The CDR3 loop spans 17 amino acids. Trimming pared 4 bases from V and 3 bases from J, leaving 21 bases between. The CDR3 DNA sequence: TGTGCCAGCAGTTCCATGGGGGGAAGAAATTTCAAAGAGACCCAGTACTTC. The encoded protein is CASSSMGGRNFKETQYF.

The chain carries TRBV28 and TRBJ1-2; D not resolved. The CDR3 extends over 13 amino acids. V was clipped by 6 bases and J by 0 bases, with 8 bases between them. Per the germline V gene, CDR1 is MDHEN and CDR2 is SYDVKM. The CDR3 is CASRRGTNYGYTF. Written as DNA, the CDR3 is TGTGCCAGCAGGCGAGGGACTAACTATGGCTACACCTTC.

This chain uses TRBV12-5 with TRBJ1-2; 7 positions match TRBD1. The junction had 0 bases not matched to a gene; V was cut back by 0 bases and J by 11 bases. Looked up from germline, CDR1 is LGHNT and CDR2 is FRNRAP. The CDR3 consists of 11 residues. CDR3: CASGLVQGYTF. CDR3 bases: TGTGCTAGTGGTTTGGTACAGGGGTACACCTTC.

The chain employs TRBV24-1 and TRBJ2-7; 11 nucleotides match TRBD1. Germline V gene sequence: CDR1 KGHDR, CDR2 SFDVKD. The junction had 4 bases not matched to a gene; V was cut back by 5 bases and J by 2 bases. This CDR3 has 15 amino acids. DNA of the CDR3: TGTGCCACCAGTGGAGGGACAGGGGGAGCCTACGAGCAGTACTTC. This sequence encodes CATSGGTGGAYEQYF.

The chain combines TRBV7-8 with TRBJ1-6, with 7 bases aligning to TRBD1. Germline CDR1 is SGHVS and CDR2 is FQNEAQ. J was trimmed by 10 bases and V by 5 bases; bases with no gene match: 17. CDR3 length: 17 amino acids. This CDR3 is CASSPEGAVTLGSPLHF. The DNA of the CDR3 is TGTGCCAGCAGCCCCGAGGGGGCAGTAACCCTCGGGTCACCCCTCCACTTT.

The gene calls are TRBV5-6 and TRBJ2-5, with D possibly TRBD1 on 5 matching bases. Germline CDR1 and CDR2: SGHDT and YYEEEE. The CDR3 runs to 16 residues. Trimming pared 0 bases from V and 3 bases from J, leaving 15 bases between. CDR3 region: CASSLEGPGQKETQYF. Written as DNA, the CDR3 is TGTGCCAGCAGCTTGGAGGGGCCCGGCCAAAAAGAGACCCAGTACTTC.

The rearrangement uses TRBV5-6 and TRBJ1-2; perhaps TRBD1 as D (5 bases). This CDR3 contains 14 residues. Germline V gives CDR1 SGHDT, CDR2 YYEEEE. V was cut by 0 bases and J by 7 bases, with 13 bases left in between. This CDR3 is CASSLERGRSGYTF. The CDR3, as DNA: TGTGCCAGCAGCTTGGAAAGGGGCCGTAGTGGCTACACCTTC.

The chain carries TRBV19 and TRBJ1-6, with TRBD1 as a possible D gene (5 bases). The CDR3 spans 14 residues. Trimming took 5 bases from V and 9 from J, leaving 14 bases between them. Germline V lookup: CDR1 LNHDA, CDR2 SQIVND (reference sequence). CDR3 loop: CASSPALGGSPLHF. CDR3 in DNA: TGTGCCAGTAGTCCCGCCCTGGGGGGTTCACCCCTCCACTTT.

This chain connects TRBV11-3 to TRBJ2-3, with D hard to call. The germline V gene has CDR1 SGHNT and CDR2 YENEEA. CDR3 length: 14 residues. V dropped 4 bases and J dropped 0 bases, with 8 bases sitting between them. CDR3 loop: CASSSKRSTDTQYF. CDR3 nucleotide sequence: TGTGCCAGCAGCTCCAAACGGAGCACAGATACGCAGTATTTT.

The chain links TRBV14 to TRBJ2-2; D possibly corresponds to TRBD2 (5 bases). From germline, CDR1 is SGHDN and CDR2 FVKESK. Trimming pared 3 bases from V and 4 bases from J, leaving 15 bases between. The CDR3 loop spans 16 amino acids. CDR3 nucleotides: TGTGCCAGCAGCCACGGGCTAGGACTGATCACCGGGGAGCTGTTTTTT. It encodes CASSHGLGLITGELFF.

This clone came up a few times. The chain's CDR3 is CASSPPGLENTEAFF. DNA of the CDR3: TGTGCCAGCTCACCCCCAGGCCTCGAGAACACTGAAGCTTTCTTT. The rearrangement uses TRBV18 and TRBJ1-1; unclear D gene. The CDR3 is made up of 15 amino acids. Trimming removed 3 bases at V and 1 base at J, with 12 bases between. Germline CDR1 reads KGHSH; CDR2 reads LQKENI.

The chain uses TRBV14 and TRBJ1-1; 8 nucleotides align to TRBD1. This CDR3 has 13 amino acids. CDR1 is SGHDN, CDR2 FVKESK, per germline. V lost 5 bases and J lost 4; bases outside the gene matches: 3. The CDR3 region is CASSGQGPTEAFF. The CDR3 coding sequence is TGTGCCAGCAGCGGACAGGGACCCACTGAAGCTTTCTTT.